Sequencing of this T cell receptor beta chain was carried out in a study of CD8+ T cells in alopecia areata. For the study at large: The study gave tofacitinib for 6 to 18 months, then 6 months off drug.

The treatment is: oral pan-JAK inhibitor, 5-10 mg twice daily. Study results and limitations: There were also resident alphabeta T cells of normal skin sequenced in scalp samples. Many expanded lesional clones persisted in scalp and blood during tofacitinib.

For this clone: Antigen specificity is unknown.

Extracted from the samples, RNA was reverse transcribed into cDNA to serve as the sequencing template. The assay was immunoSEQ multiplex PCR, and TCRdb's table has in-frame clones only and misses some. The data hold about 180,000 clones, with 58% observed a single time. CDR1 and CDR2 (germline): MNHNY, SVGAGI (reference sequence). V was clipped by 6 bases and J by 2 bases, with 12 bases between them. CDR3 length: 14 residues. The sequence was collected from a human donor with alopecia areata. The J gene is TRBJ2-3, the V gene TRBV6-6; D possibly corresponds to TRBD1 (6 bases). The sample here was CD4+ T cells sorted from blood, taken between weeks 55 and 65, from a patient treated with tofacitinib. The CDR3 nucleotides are TGTGCCAGCAGAGGACAGAGAATCACAGATACGCAGTATTTT. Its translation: CASRGQRITDTQYF.